The 13 T cell receptor beta chains reported below all come from one sample, sequenced in a study of T cell responses to AZD1222 COVID-19 vaccine. Profiling relied on immunoSEQ multiplex PCR, and the TCRdb table lists in-frame clones only, not all of them. Counted here are more than 140,000 clones, more than 80% occurring once; the ten biggest clones make up about 3%. The source was peripheral blood, collected on day 0 of AZD1222 vaccination. These receptors were obtained from an adult in good health.

The V call is TRBV10-3, the J call TRBJ2-1, with 15 bases lining up with TRBD2. The V gene end was trimmed by 6 bases and the J gene end by 0 bases; junction bases not matched to a gene: 6. This CDR3 has 18 amino acids. In germline, CDR1 is ENHRY, CDR2 SYGVKD. The CDR3: CAISYGLAGGASYNEQFF. The CDR3 nucleotides read TGTGCCATCAGCTATGGACTAGCGGGGGGGGCCTCCTACAATGAGCAGTTCTTC.

This clone was found once. The rearrangement joins TRBV6-2 or TRBV6-3 to TRBJ2-1; 9 positions agree with TRBD2. The trim removed 3 bases at V and 4 bases at J, leaving 4 bases unmatched. CDR3 length equals 15 residues. Germline CDR1 is MNHEY and CDR2 is SVGEGT. This CDR3 reads CASSYSGSGYNEQFF. CDR3 nucleotide sequence: TGTGCCAGCAGTTATAGCGGGAGTGGGTACAATGAGCAGTTCTTC.

This clone occurred once. V is TRBV24-1 and J is TRBJ2-1; TRBD1 agrees at 7 bases. With V trimmed by 1 base and J by 3 bases, 2 bases remained unmatched. The CDR3 contains 15 residues. Germline V CDR1 and CDR2: KGHDR, SFDVKD. In DNA form, the CDR3 reads TGTGCCACCAGTGATTTAAGGGACAGCTACAATGAGCAGTTCTTC. Protein: CATSDLRDSYNEQFF.

This sequence joins TRBV4-1 and TRBJ1-3; D remains unclear. The CDR3 spans 17 residues. Trimming took off 1 base at V and 0 bases at J, with 13 bases between the two ends. CDR1 and CDR2 (germline): MGHRA, YSYEKL. CDR3 DNA sequence: TGCGCCAGCAGCCAAGTGGGCAGGCAAAACTCTGGAAACACCATATATTTT. Translating it yields CASSQVGRQNSGNTIYF.

J is TRBJ1-1 and V is TRBV2; D perhaps matches TRBD1 (5 bases). Trimming took off 2 bases at V and 11 bases at J, with 21 bases between the two ends. Germline loops: CDR1 SNHLY, CDR2 FYNNEI. CDR3 length: 15 residues. The CDR3 nucleotides are TGTGCCAGCAGTGAAAGGGTGGCAGGCGGGGCCCGGGCTTTCTTT. Translating it yields CASSERVAGGARAFF.

The rearrangement links TRBV11-3 to TRBJ1-1; D uncertain. The CDR3 spans 13 residues. Per the germline V gene, CDR1 is SGHNT and CDR2 is YENEEA. With 1 base removed from V and 1 base from J, the gap between germline ends came to 4 bases. The CDR3 DNA is TGTGCCAGCAGCTTAGGACCGAACACTGAAGCTTTCTTT. Encoded protein: CASSLGPNTEAFF.

The rearrangement uses TRBV28 and TRBJ2-1; 9 bases are shared with TRBD2. Trimming at V came to 5 bases and at J to 0 bases, leaving 17 bases not matched to a gene. This CDR3 has 20 amino acids. CDR1 is MDHEN, CDR2 SYDVKM, per germline. As DNA, the CDR3 is TGTGCCAGCAGTCCCCTAATCCGACTAGCGGTTGAAAGCTCCTACAATGAGCAGTTCTTC. This gives the protein CASSPLIRLAVESSYNEQFF.

The chain employs TRBV28 and TRBJ1-6; unclear D gene. Trimming shortened V by 2 bases and J by 3 bases, and 11 bases separated the two germline ends. The CDR3 extends over 16 amino acids. CDR1 MDHEN and CDR2 SYDVKM come from the germline V gene. The CDR3 loop is CASSLKRTGYNSPLHF. The CDR3 nucleotides are TGTGCCAGCAGTTTAAAGAGGACGGGCTATAATTCACCCCTCCACTTT.

The chain recombines TRBV2 with TRBJ2-1, with a tentative D call TRBD1 (5 bases). The CDR3 consists of 13 residues. CDR1 is SNHLY, CDR2 FYNNEI, per germline. Trimming left V 6 bases short and J 7 bases short, with 13 bases between. CDR3 nucleotides: TGTGCCAGCAGGATCAGGGCGCTGAATGAGCAGTTCTTC. Its protein product is CASRIRALNEQFF.

The CDR3 region is CASTDRILGTLHF. The CDR3 bases are TGTGCCAGCACGGACAGGATTTTGGGAACCCTCCACTTT. The chain is built from TRBV2 and TRBJ1-6, with 7 bases that match TRBD1. Germline V lookup: CDR1 SNHLY, CDR2 FYNNEI. The CDR3 consists of 13 residues. With 7 bases clipped from V and 14 bases from J, the junction kept 11 bases outside the gene matches.

The V gene is TRBV10-3, the J gene TRBJ2-1, with D hard to call. Per the germline V gene, CDR1 is ENHRY and CDR2 is SYGVKD. V lost 4 bases to trimming and J lost 6 bases, with 13 bases between them. This CDR3 has 14 residues. Here the CDR3 reads CAISARTLGNEQFF. DNA for the CDR3: TGTGCCATCAGTGCAAGGACCTTAGGCAATGAGCAGTTCTTC.

This sequence joins TRBV28 and TRBJ1-1; D is ambiguous. Deletions cut 9 bases from V and 5 bases from J, with 16 bases between. This CDR3 contains 13 residues. CDR1 and CDR2 from the germline V gene are MDHEN and SYDVKM. In DNA form, the CDR3 reads TGTGCCAGTTTCCAGTGGGCGCCGACTGAAGCTTTCTTT. Translated: CASFQWAPTEAFF.

The chain employs TRBV2 and TRBJ2-1; 12 nucleotides agree with TRBD2. Germline CDR1 SNHLY, CDR2 FYNNEI. Germline trimming cut 8 bases from V and 7 bases from J; bases unmatched to any gene: 6. This CDR3 is built from 14 residues. The CDR3 region has the DNA TGTGCCAGCGAGACTAGCGGGAGTCAAAATGAGCAGTTCTTC. It yields the protein CASETSGSQNEQFF.